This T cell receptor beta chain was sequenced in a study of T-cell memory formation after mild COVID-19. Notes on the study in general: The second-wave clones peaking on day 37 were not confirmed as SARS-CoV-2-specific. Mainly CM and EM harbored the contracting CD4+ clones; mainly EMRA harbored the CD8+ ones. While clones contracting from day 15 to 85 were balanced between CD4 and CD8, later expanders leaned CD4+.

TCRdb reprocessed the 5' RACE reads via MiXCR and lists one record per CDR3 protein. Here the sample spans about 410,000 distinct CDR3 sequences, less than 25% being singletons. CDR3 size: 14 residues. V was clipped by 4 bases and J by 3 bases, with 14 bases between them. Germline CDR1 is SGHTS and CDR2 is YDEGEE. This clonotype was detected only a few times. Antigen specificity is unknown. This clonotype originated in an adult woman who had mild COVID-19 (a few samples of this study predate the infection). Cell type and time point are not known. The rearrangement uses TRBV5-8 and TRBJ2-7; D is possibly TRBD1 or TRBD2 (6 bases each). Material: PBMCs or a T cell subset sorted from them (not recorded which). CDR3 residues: CASSGGLRGYEQYF. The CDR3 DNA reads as TGTGCCAGCAGCGGGGGCTTGCGGGGCTACGAGCAGTACTTC.